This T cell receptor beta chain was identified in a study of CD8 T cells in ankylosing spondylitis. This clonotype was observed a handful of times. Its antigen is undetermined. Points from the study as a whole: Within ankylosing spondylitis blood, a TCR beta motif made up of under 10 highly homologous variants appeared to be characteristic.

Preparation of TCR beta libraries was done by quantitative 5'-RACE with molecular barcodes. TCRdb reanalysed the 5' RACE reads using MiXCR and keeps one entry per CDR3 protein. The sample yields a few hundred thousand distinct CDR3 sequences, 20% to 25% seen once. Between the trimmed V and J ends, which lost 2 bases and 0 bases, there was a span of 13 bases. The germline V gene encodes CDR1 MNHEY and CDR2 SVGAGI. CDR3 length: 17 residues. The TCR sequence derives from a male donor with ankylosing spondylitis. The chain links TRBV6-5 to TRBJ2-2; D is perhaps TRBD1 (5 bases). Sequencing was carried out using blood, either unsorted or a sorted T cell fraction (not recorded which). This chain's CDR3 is CASSYTTATANTGELFF. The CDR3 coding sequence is TGTGCCAGCAGTTACACGACAGCTACAGCGAACACCGGGGAGCTGTTTTTT.